This TCR beta chain came from a study of shared clonotypes between healthy human individuals. Assay used: immunoSEQ multiplex PCR; TCRdb lists only in-frame clones, some missing. The table includes about 1 million clones, around 76% detected once. Looked up from germline, CDR1 is SGHRS and CDR2 is YFSETQ. V was pared by 2 bases and J by 6 bases, with 12 bases between. This CDR3 spans 14 amino acids. The TCR sequence derives from a young man in good health. The chain uses TRBV5-1 and TRBJ2-1; D may correspond to TRBD1 or TRBD2 (5 bases each). Material for sequencing was memory CD4+ T cells sorted from blood. Noted subset: CD45RA-negative fraction. The chain's CDR3 is CASSFGQGVNEQFF. The CDR3 bases are TGCGCCAGCAGCTTCGGGCAGGGAGTCAATGAGCAGTTCTTC.